The T cell receptor (beta chain) described here comes from a study of OX40 agonist ivuxolimab in advanced cancers. Study-level background: Head and neck, renal cell, melanoma or hepatocellular carcinoma were the cancers that dose-escalation patients had.

Notes on the study in general: Those patients achieving a partial response at 0.1-3.0 mg/kg showed among the lowest clonal expansion.

The V gene's germline CDR1 is SGDLS and CDR2 YYNGEE. V shed 2 bases and J 4 bases; nucleotides not matched to a gene: 3. This CDR3 has 15 residues. About this clone itself: Its target is not known.

The assay was immunoSEQ multiplex PCR, and TCRdb's table has in-frame clones only and misses some. The sample yields about 86,000 clones, roughly nine tenths seen once. The sequencing here drew on CD4+ or CD8+ T cells sorted from blood, taken in a trial of the OX40 agonist ivuxolimab. The chain combines TRBV9 with TRBJ2-5, with 12 positions matching TRBD1. The source of this sequence is an adult with an advanced solid tumor such as melanoma, head and neck, liver or kidney cancer. The CDR3 DNA follows: TGTGCCAGCAGCGTGGGACAGGGGGCGGGAGAGACCCAGTACTTC. It encodes CASSVGQGAGETQYF.